This record covers a single T cell receptor (beta chain). Its matching antigen is unknown. This entry is derived from a study of T cell responses to AZD1222 COVID-19 vaccine. Regarding the study as a whole: The reported proportion of spike-specific TCRs targeting unmutated variant regions was nearly half.

Method: immunoSEQ multiplex PCR; TCRdb's copy keeps in-frame clones and lacks some. The sample contains approximately 150,000 clones, approximately 86% of which appear only once. Germline-derived CDR1 and CDR2 are MNHEY and SVGAGI. This CDR3 is 12 amino acids long. The V end was cut by 6 bases, the J end by 3 bases, with 8 bases between. This chain joins TRBV6-5 and TRBJ1-1; D gene uncertain. The source was peripheral blood, collected 28 days after the second AZD1222 dose. The TCR sequence derives from an adult who received the AZD1222 COVID-19 vaccine. Here the CDR3 DNA reads TGTGCCAGCAGCGACGAAGACACTGAAGCTTTCTTT. Residues: CASSDEDTEAFF.